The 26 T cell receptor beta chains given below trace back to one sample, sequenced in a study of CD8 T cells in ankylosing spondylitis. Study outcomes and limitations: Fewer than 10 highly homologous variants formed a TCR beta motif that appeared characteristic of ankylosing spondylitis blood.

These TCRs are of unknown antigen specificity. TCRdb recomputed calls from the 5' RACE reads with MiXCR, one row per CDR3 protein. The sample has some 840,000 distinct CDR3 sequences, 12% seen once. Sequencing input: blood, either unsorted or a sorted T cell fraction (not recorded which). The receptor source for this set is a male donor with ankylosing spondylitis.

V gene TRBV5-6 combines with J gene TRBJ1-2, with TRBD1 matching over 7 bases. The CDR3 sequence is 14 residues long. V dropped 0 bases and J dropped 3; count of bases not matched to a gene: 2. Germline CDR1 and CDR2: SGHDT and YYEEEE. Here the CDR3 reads CASSLVQGYYGYTF. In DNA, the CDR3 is TGTGCCAGCAGCTTGGTACAGGGGTACTATGGCTACACCTTC.

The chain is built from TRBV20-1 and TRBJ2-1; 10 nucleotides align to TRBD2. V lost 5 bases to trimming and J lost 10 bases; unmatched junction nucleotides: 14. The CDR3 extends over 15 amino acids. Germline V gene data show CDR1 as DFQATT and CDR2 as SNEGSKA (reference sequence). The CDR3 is CSAGSSGSRSWEQFF. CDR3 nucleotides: TGCAGTGCTGGTTCTAGCGGGAGCCGGTCATGGGAGCAGTTCTTC.

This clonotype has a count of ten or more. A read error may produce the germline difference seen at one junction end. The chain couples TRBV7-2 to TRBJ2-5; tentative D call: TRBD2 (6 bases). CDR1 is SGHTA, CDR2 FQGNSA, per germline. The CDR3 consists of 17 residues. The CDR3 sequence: CASTLVPGLGTQETQYF. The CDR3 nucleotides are TGTGCCAGCACCTTAGTCCCGGGACTGGGGACTCAAGAGACCCAGTACTTC.

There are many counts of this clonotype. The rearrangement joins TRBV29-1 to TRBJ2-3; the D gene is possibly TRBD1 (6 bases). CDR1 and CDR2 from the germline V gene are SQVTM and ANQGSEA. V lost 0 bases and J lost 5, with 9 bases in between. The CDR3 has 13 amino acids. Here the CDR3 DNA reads TGCAGCGTTGAAGAACGAGGGGGAGATACGCAGTATTTT. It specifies CSVEERGGDTQYF.

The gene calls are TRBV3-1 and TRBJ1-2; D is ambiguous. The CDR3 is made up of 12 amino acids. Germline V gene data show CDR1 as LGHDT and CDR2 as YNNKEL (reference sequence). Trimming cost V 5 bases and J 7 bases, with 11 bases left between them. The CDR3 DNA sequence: TGTGCCAGCAGCGAATCGACGGCTGGCTACACCTTC. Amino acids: CASSESTAGYTF.

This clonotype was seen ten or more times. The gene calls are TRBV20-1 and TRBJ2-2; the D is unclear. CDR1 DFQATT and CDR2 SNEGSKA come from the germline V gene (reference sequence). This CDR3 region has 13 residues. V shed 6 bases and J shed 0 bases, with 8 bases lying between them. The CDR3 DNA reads TGCAGTGCCCCTAGGCCGAACACCGGGGAGCTGTTTTTT. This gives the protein CSAPRPNTGELFF.

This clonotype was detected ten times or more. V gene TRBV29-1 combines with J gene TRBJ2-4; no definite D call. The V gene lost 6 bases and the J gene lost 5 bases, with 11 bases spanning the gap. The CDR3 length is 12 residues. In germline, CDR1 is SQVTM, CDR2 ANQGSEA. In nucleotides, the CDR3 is TGCAGCGTCGAACCATCAGAAAACATTCAGTACTTC. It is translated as CSVEPSENIQYF.

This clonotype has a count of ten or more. As DNA, the CDR3 is TGTGCCATCAGTGCCCGGGGCAATGAGCAGTTCTTC. Its translation: CAISARGNEQFF. This rearrangement joins TRBV10-3 to TRBJ2-1; tentatively, D is TRBD2 (5 bases). The germline V gene has CDR1 ENHRY and CDR2 SYGVKD. CDR3 length: 12 amino acids. V was shortened by 4 bases and J by 6 bases, with 7 bases between the two germline ends.

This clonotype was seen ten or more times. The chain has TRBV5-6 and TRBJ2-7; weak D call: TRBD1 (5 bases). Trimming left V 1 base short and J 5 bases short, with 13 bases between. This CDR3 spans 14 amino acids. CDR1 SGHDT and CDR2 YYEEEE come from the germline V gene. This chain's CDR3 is CASSLRRGNHEQYF. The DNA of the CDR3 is TGTGCCAGCAGCTTGAGAAGGGGTAACCACGAGCAGTACTTC.

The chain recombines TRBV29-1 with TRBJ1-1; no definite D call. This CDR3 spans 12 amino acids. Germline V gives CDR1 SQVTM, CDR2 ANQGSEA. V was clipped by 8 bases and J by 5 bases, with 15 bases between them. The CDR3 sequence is CSFRRRETEAFF. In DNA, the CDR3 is TGCAGCTTTCGGAGGCGGGAAACTGAAGCTTTCTTT.

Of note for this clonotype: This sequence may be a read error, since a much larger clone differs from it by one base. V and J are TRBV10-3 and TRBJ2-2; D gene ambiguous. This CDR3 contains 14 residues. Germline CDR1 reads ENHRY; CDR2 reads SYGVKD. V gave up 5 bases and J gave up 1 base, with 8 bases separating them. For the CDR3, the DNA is TGTGCCATCAGTCCACACGGGAACACCGGGGAGCTGTTTTTT. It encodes CAISPHGNTGELFF.

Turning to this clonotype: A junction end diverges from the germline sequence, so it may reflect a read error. CDR3 region: CASSPDGNTGELFF. CDR3 bases: TGTGCTAGCAGCCCGGACGGGAACACCGGGGAGCTGTTTTTT. The chain links TRBV7-7 to TRBJ2-2, with D unresolved. This CDR3 spans 14 amino acids. Germline V gene data show CDR1 as SSHAT and CDR2 as FNYEAQ (reference sequence). The entire variable domain, with the rest obtained from reference TRBV7-7 and TRBJ2-2, is as follows: GAGVSQSPRYKVTKRGQDVTLRCDPISSHATLYWYQQALGQGPEFLTYFNYEAQPDKSGLPSDRFSAERPEGSISTLTIQRTEQRDSAMYRCASSPDGNTGELFFGEGSRLTVL.

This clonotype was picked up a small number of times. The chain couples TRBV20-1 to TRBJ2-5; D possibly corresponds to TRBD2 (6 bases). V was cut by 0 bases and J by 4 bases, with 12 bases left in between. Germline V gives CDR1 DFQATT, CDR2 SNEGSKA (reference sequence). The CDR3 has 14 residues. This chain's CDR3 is CSARDPLAGETQYF. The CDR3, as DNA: TGCAGTGCTAGAGATCCACTAGCAGGAGAGACCCAGTACTTC.

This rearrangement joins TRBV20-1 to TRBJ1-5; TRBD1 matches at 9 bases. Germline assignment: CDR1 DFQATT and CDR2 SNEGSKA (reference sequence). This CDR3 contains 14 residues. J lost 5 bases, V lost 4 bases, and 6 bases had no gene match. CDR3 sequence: CSATDRGGDQPQHF. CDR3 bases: TGCAGTGCTACCGACAGGGGGGGAGATCAGCCCCAGCATTTT.

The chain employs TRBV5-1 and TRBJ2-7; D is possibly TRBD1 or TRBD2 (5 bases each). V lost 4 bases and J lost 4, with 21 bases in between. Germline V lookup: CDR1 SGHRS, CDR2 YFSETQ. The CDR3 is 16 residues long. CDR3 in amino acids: CASSRDPTDRMYEQYF. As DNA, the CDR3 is TGCGCCAGCAGCCGGGACCCAACAGACCGTATGTACGAGCAGTACTTC. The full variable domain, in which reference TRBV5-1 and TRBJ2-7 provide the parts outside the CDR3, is KAGVTQTPRYLIKTRGQQVTLSCSPISGHRSVSWYQQTPGQGLQFLFEYFSETQRNKGNFPGRFSGRQFSNSRSEMNVSTLELGDSALYLCASSRDPTDRMYEQYFGPGTRLTVT.

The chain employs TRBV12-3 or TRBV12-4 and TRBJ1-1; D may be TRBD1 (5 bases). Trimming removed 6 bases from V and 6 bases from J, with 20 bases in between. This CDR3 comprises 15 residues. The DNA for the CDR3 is TGTGCCAGCAGGCGCCCCCATACAGGAACGGCTGAAGCTTTCTTT. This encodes CASRRPHTGTAEAFF.

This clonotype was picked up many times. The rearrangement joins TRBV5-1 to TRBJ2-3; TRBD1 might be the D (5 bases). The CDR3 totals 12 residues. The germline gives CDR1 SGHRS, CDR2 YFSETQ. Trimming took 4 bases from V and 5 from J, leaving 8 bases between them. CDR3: CASSLQGDTQYF. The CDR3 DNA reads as TGCGCCAGCAGCCTTCAGGGAGATACGCAGTATTTT.

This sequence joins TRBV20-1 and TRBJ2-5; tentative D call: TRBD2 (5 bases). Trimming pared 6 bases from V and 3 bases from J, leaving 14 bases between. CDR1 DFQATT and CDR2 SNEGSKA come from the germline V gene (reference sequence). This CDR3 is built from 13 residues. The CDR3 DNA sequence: TGCAGTGCCTTGATTAGCGCGGAAGAGACCCAGTACTTC. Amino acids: CSALISAEETQYF.

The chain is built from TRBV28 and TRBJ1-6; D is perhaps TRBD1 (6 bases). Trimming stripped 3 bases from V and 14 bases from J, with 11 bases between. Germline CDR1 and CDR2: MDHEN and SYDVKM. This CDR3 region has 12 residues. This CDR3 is CASSFSGDTLHF. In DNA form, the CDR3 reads TGTGCCAGCAGTTTTTCTGGGGACACCCTCCACTTT.

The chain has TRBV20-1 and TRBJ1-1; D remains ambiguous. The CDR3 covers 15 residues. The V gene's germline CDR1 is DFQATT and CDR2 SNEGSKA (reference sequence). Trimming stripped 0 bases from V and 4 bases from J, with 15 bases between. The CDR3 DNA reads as TGCAGTGCTAGAGATATTTTGTCGCCTGGCACTGAAGCTTTCTTT. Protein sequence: CSARDILSPGTEAFF.

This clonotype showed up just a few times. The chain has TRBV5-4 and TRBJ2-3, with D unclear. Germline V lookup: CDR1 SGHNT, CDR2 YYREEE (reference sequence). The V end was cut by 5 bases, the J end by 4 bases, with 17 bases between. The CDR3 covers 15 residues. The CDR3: CASRVSATESDTQYF. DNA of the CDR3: TGTGCCAGCAGGGTGTCTGCGACTGAATCAGATACGCAGTATTTT. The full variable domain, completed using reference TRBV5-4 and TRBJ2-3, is ETGVTQSPTHLIKTRGQQVTLRCSSQSGHNTVSWYQQALGQGPQFIFQYYREEENGRGNFPPRFSGLQFPNYSSELNVNALELDDSALYLCASRVSATESDTQYFGPGTRLTVL.

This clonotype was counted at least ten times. CDR3 region: CASSQDRQNTEAFF. For the CDR3, the DNA is TGCGCCAGCAGCCAAGATAGACAGAACACTGAAGCTTTCTTT. This rearrangement joins TRBV4-3 to TRBJ1-1; D unclear. V was pared by 0 bases and J by 1 base, with 6 bases between. In germline, CDR1 is LGHNA, CDR2 YSLEER. The CDR3 loop spans 14 amino acids.

The DNA for the CDR3 is TGTGCCACCCACCGCGGGGCCTTTAGCAATCAGCCCCAGCATTTT. Protein: CATHRGAFSNQPQHF. This chain uses TRBV28 with TRBJ1-5; perhaps TRBD1 as D (5 bases). Germline-derived CDR1 and CDR2 are MDHEN and SYDVKM. V was pared by 10 bases and J by 0 bases, with 16 bases between. The CDR3 consists of 15 residues.

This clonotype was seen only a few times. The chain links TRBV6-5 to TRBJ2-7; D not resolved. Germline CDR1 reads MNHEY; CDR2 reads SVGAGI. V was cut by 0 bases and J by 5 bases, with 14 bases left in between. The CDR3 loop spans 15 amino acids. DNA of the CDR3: TGTGCCAGCAGTTACTCGGGAAGGGTTCGGAACGAGCAGTACTTC. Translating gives CASSYSGRVRNEQYF.

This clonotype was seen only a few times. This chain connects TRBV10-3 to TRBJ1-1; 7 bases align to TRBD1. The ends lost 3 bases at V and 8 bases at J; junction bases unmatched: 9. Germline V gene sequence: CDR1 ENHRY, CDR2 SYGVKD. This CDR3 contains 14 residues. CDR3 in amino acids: CAISDPRQGGEAFF. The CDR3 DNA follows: TGTGCCATCAGTGACCCCCGACAGGGAGGAGAAGCTTTCTTT.

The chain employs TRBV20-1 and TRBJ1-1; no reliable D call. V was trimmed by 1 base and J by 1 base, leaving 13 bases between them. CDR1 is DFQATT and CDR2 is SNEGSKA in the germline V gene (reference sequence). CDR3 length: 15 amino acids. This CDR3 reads CSARVGSRSNTEAFF. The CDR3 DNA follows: TGCAGTGCTAGAGTTGGTTCAAGGTCGAACACTGAAGCTTTCTTT.